This T cell receptor (beta chain) originates from a study of cytomegalovirus exposure and HLA in healthy donors. This clone was recorded only once. Clones were read by immunoSEQ multiplex PCR, and TCRdb kept only the in-frame ones, dropping some. The sample has around 60,000 clones; approximately 95% are singletons. V was trimmed by 5 bases and J by 5 bases, leaving 13 bases between them. The CDR3 consists of 14 residues. Germline V gene lookup returns CDR1 MGHDK and CDR2 SYGVNS. This sequence joins TRBV25-1 and TRBJ2-1; D may be TRBD1 (5 bases). The specimen was PBMCs. The clonotype originates from a woman under 30 in good health and CMV-seronegative. The CDR3: CASSWGSPNNEQFF. The CDR3, as DNA: TGTGCCAGCAGTTGGGGCAGCCCTAACAATGAGCAGTTCTTC.